This TCR beta chain is from a study of early T cells in non-severe SARS-CoV-2 infection. TCRdb analysed the 5' RACE reads with MiXCR anew, one entry per CDR3 protein. The data show about 50,000 distinct CDR3 sequences, about 10% seen once. This clonotype was counted ten times or more. The CDR3 is 13 amino acids. V was shortened by 0 bases and J by 13 bases, with 16 bases between the two germline ends. Germline V gene sequence: CDR1 SGHNT, CDR2 YYREEE (reference sequence). The sequence came from an adult who was a healthcare worker with PCR-confirmed SARS-CoV-2 infection or an uninfected control (not recorded which). Sequenced material: whole blood. The chain recombines TRBV5-4 with TRBJ1-1; tentatively, D is TRBD1 (5 bases). CDR3 nucleotide sequence: TGTGCCAGCAGCTTGGATAGCCGGACAAAGGGTTTCTTT. This encodes CASSLDSRTKGFF.